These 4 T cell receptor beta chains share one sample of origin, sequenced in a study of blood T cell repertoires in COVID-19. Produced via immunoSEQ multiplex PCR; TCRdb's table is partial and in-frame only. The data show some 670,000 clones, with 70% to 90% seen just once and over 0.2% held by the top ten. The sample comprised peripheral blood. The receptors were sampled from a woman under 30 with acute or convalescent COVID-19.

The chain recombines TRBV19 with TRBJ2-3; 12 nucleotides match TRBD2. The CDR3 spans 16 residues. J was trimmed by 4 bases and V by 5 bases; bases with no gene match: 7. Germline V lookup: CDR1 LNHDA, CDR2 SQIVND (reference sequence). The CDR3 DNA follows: TGTGCCAGTAGTCTGCCGACTAGCGGGGGCTCAGATACGCAGTATTTT. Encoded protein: CASSLPTSGGSDTQYF.

DNA for the CDR3: TGTGCCAGCAGGGACGACAACAGGGAGAGGGCTGAAGCTTTCTTT. Encoded protein: CASRDDNRERAEAFF. V and J are TRBV3-1 (or the pseudogene TRBV3-2) and TRBJ1-1; D possibly corresponds to TRBD1 (6 bases). The V and J ends lost 6 bases and 6 bases respectively, with 20 bases between them. CDR1 and CDR2 from the germline V gene are LGHDT and YNNKEL (reference sequence). The CDR3 has 15 residues.

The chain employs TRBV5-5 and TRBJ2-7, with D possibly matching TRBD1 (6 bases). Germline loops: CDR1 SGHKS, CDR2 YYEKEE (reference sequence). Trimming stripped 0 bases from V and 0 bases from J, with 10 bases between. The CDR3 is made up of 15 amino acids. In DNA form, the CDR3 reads TGTGCCAGCAGCTTGGGAGGGGGAACCTCCTACGAGCAGTACTTC. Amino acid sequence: CASSLGGGTSYEQYF.

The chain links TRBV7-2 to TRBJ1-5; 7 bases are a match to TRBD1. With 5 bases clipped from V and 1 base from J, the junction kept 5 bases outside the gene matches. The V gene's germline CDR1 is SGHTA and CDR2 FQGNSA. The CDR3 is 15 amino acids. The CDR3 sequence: CASSPRDRSNQPQHF. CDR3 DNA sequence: TGTGCCAGCAGCCCCCGGGACAGAAGCAATCAGCCCCAGCATTTT.